This T cell receptor beta chain derives from a study of cytomegalovirus exposure and HLA in healthy donors. Study-level findings and limits: Subsequent analysis revealed that first-cohort TCR clusters tended to co-occur in the roughly 120 validation repertoires. A few of the chains that were CMV-associated were confirmed in vitro to be specific for CMV antigens.

Comments on this clone: Its specificity is not known.

Repertoires were generated with immunoSEQ multiplex PCR, while TCRdb's copy carries only in-frame clones and drops some. The repertoire includes 150,000 to 200,000 clones, roughly 81% of them detected once, and roughly 1.2% sits in the top ten. Sample: PBMCs. This TCR derives from a woman aged 25 to 45 in good health and CMV-seronegative.

CDR3 DNA sequence: TGTGCCAGCACCCAAGGGAGTAGGAATCAGCCCCAGCATTTT. Its protein product is CASTQGSRNQPQHF. The rearrangement joins TRBV6-5 to TRBJ1-5; unclear D gene. The germline V and J ends were trimmed by 7 bases and 4 bases, with 14 bases remaining between them. Germline CDR1 and CDR2: MNHEY and SVGAGI. The length of the CDR3 is 14 residues.